Below are 16 T cell receptor beta chains sequenced from a single sample in a study of early T cells in non-severe SARS-CoV-2 infection. TCRdb analysed the 5' RACE reads with MiXCR anew, one entry per CDR3 protein. The sample lists tens of thousands of distinct CDR3 sequences; roughly 12% were seen once. The sequenced material came from whole blood. Receptors originate from an adult who was a healthcare worker with PCR-confirmed SARS-CoV-2 infection or an uninfected control (not recorded which).

This clonotype was detected only a few times. V is TRBV2 and J is TRBJ2-5; D remains ambiguous. The germline V gene has CDR1 SNHLY and CDR2 FYNNEI. V was shortened by 8 bases and J by 1 base, with 8 bases between the two germline ends. This CDR3 is built from 12 residues. CDR3 loop: CASGKSQETQYF. CDR3 DNA sequence: TGTGCCAGCGGGAAGTCCCAAGAGACCCAGTACTTC.

The chain joins TRBV5-4 to TRBJ2-3, with 11 bases identical to TRBD2. The CDR3 consists of 15 residues. With V trimmed by 0 bases and J by 4 bases, 1 base remained unmatched. Germline CDR1 is SGHNT and CDR2 is YYREEE (reference sequence). Here the CDR3 reads CASSLALAGADTQYF. The CDR3 DNA follows: TGTGCCAGCAGCTTGGCACTAGCGGGAGCAGATACGCAGTATTTT.

At least ten counts were recorded for this clonotype. This CDR3 reads CASSPGSQYSNQPQHF. The CDR3 coding sequence is TGTGCCAGCAGTCCCGGGAGTCAGTATAGCAATCAGCCCCAGCATTTT. The V gene is TRBV7-2, the J gene TRBJ1-5; D remains ambiguous. Germline V gene data show CDR1 as SGHTA and CDR2 as FQGNSA. The ends were cut back, 6 bases at V and 0 bases at J, with 15 bases in the middle. The CDR3 is made up of 16 amino acids.

In this sample, this clonotype turned up a few times. At one of its ends the junction is not consistent with the germline gene, which may arise from a read error. CDR3 DNA: TGTGCCAGCAGCTCCATAGCGGGGGGGATGGCCGACGAACAGTACTTC. Its translation: CASSSIAGGMADEQYF. V is TRBV11-2 and J is TRBJ2-7, with 11 bases fitting TRBD2. The CDR3 consists of 16 residues. Per germline, CDR1 SGHAT and CDR2 FQNNGV.

Only a few counts were recorded for this clonotype. J is TRBJ1-2 and V is TRBV6-6; 8 nucleotides agree with TRBD1. Germline loops: CDR1 MNHNY, CDR2 SVGAGI (reference sequence). The CDR3 is 12 residues long. J lost 8 bases, V lost 7 bases, and 6 bases had no gene match. The CDR3 spells CASTAGGEGYTF. The CDR3 DNA follows: TGTGCCAGCACGGCAGGGGGCGAGGGCTACACCTTC.

This clonotype came up a few times. The rearrangement links TRBV30 to TRBJ2-7, with 7 bases matching TRBD2. The CDR3 is 13 residues long. Germline CDR1 is GTSNPN and CDR2 is SVGIG (reference sequence). The J segment lost 6 bases and the V segment lost 1 base, leaving 6 bases of the junction unmatched. The CDR3 spells CAWSDTWGGEQYF. Here the CDR3 DNA reads TGTGCCTGGAGTGACACGTGGGGGGGCGAGCAGTACTTC.

This chain connects TRBV24-1 to TRBJ2-3; perhaps TRBD2 as D (6 bases). Germline CDR1 is KGHDR and CDR2 is SFDVKD. V lost 1 base and J lost 5, with 12 bases in between. This CDR3 contains 15 residues. CDR3 DNA: TGTGCCACCAGTGATTTACCTAGCGCGGTAGATACGCAGTATTTT. Protein sequence: CATSDLPSAVDTQYF.

This clonotype appeared once. The chain links TRBV28 to TRBJ1-1; 7 nucleotides agree with TRBD1. This CDR3 is 13 amino acids long. V lost 4 bases, J lost 8 bases, and 7 bases stayed unmatched. Looked up from germline, CDR1 is MDHEN and CDR2 is SYDVKM. The CDR3 is CASSSWDRREAFF. CDR3 bases: TGTGCCAGCAGTTCCTGGGACAGAAGGGAAGCTTTCTTT.

This chain joins TRBV12-3 or TRBV12-4 and TRBJ2-5; 8 bases fit TRBD1. The CDR3 contains 17 residues. Losses at the gene ends were 5 bases for V and 0 bases for J; bases not matched to a gene: 11. The DNA of the CDR3 is TGTGCCAGCAGTCCCACCGGACAGGGAAGGGACCAAGAGACCCAGTACTTC. Translated: CASSPTGQGRDQETQYF.

This sequence joins TRBV6-1 and TRBJ2-3; possible D gene TRBD2, 6 bases. V lost 6 bases to trimming and J lost 0 bases, with 16 bases between them. CDR1 is MNHNS and CDR2 is SASEGT in the germline V gene. This CDR3 spans 16 amino acids. The CDR3 spells CASSPQVGTSTDTQYF. CDR3 nucleotides: TGTGCCAGCAGCCCTCAAGTGGGGACTAGCACAGATACGCAGTATTTT.

As to this clonotype: A much larger clone lies a single base off, so this may be a read error. V and J are TRBV5-6 and TRBJ2-3; 13 bases are a match to TRBD2. The CDR3 extends over 18 amino acids. CDR1 and CDR2 (germline): SGHDT, YYEEEE. Trimming cost V 0 bases and J 2 bases; bases outside gene matches: 6. CDR3 nucleotide sequence: TGTGCCAGCAGCTTGGAGGGACTAGCGGGATATATCACAGATACGCAGTATTTT. It is translated as CASSLEGLAGYITDTQYF.

This clonotype was counted many times. This sequence joins TRBV12-3 or TRBV12-4 and TRBJ2-1, with TRBD2 matching over 8 bases. V was pared by 7 bases and J by 8 bases, with 13 bases of the junction left unmatched. The CDR3 covers 15 residues. Here the CDR3 DNA reads TGTGCCAGCACCCTAAGGGCGGGAGGATTCCATGAGCAGTTCTTC. Translating gives CASTLRAGGFHEQFF.

This clonotype was counted at least ten times. The J gene is TRBJ2-1, the V gene TRBV20-1; 11 bases are a match to TRBD2. Germline loops: CDR1 DFQATT, CDR2 SNEGSKA (reference sequence). This CDR3 is 14 amino acids long. Losses at the gene ends were 0 bases for V and 15 bases for J; bases not matched to a gene: 10. The CDR3 protein is CSARDKTSGSRAFF. DNA of the CDR3: TGCAGTGCTAGAGATAAAACTAGCGGGAGTAGGGCGTTCTTC.

The gene calls are TRBV15 and TRBJ2-7; D unclear. Trimming took off 1 base at V and 3 bases at J, with 10 bases between the two ends. Per germline, CDR1 LNHNV and CDR2 YYDKDF (reference sequence). The CDR3 consists of 14 residues. The CDR3 DNA is TGTGCCACCAGCAGAGGCCAGAGGAGCTACGAGCAGTACTTC. As protein: CATSRGQRSYEQYF.

This clonotype has at least ten counts. The J gene is TRBJ1-1, the V gene TRBV3-1; maybe TRBD1 (6 bases). V was shortened by 0 bases and J by 6 bases, with 14 bases between the two germline ends. Germline CDR1 is LGHDT and CDR2 is YNNKEL (reference sequence). This CDR3 spans 15 amino acids. The CDR3 DNA follows: TGTGCCAGCAGCCAAGAAGGGGGGGCGCGAGCTGAAGCTTTCTTT. Residues: CASSQEGGARAEAFF.

This chain uses TRBV19 with TRBJ1-2; D is possibly TRBD1 (6 bases). Trimming pared 6 bases from V and 6 bases from J, leaving 20 bases between. Germline V CDR1 and CDR2: LNHDA, SQIVND (reference sequence). This CDR3 contains 15 residues. The CDR3 DNA reads TGTGCCAGTAGGCCGCAGGGGCTCCGTCCGGATGGCTACACCTTC. Protein sequence: CASRPQGLRPDGYTF.